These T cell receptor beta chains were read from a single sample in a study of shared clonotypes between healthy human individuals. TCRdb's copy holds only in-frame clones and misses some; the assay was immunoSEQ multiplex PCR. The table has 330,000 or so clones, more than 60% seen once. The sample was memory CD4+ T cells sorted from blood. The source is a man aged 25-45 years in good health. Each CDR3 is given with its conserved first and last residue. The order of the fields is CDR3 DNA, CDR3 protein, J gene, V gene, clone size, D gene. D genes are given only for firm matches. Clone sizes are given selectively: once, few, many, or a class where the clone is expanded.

cdr3_nt: TGCAGCGTCCGTCAGGGCCAAGAGACCCAGTACTTC
cdr3_aa: CSVRQGQETQYF
j_call: TRBJ2-5
v_call: TRBV29-1
clone_size: -
d_call: -

cdr3_nt: TGTGCCAGCTCCCGTACAGACTCTGGGGCCAACGTCCTGACTTTC
cdr3_aa: CASSRTDSGANVLTF
j_call: TRBJ2-6
v_call: TRBV18
clone_size: -
d_call: -

cdr3_nt: TGTGCCAGCAGCCGTTACAATCAGCCCCAGCATTTT
cdr3_aa: CASSRYNQPQHF
j_call: TRBJ1-5
v_call: TRBV11-2
clone_size: -
d_call: -

cdr3_nt: TGCAGCGTTGTAGGGACAACTTACAATGAGCAGTTCTTC
cdr3_aa: CSVVGTTYNEQFF
j_call: TRBJ2-1
v_call: TRBV29-1
clone_size: -
d_call: -

cdr3_nt: TGCGCCAGCAGCTCCTACGTCCGCACAGGGTGGGGAGAGACCCAGTACTTC
cdr3_aa: CASSSYVRTGWGETQYF
j_call: TRBJ2-5
v_call: TRBV5-1
clone_size: once
d_call: -

cdr3_nt: TGTGCCAGCAGCCAAGATGAACTAGCGGGAGGGCGTGAGCAGTTCTTC
cdr3_aa: CASSQDELAGGREQFF
j_call: TRBJ2-1
v_call: TRBV4-2
clone_size: few
d_call: TRBD2

cdr3_nt: TGTGCCAGCACCGATCCCCAGGCTGACTCCTACGAGCAGTACTTC
cdr3_aa: CASTDPQADSYEQYF
j_call: TRBJ2-7
v_call: TRBV25-1
clone_size: -
d_call: -

cdr3_nt: TGTGCCAGCAGCTTGGTAGCGGATCAGCCCCAGCATTTT
cdr3_aa: CASSLVADQPQHF
j_call: TRBJ1-5
v_call: TRBV5-8
clone_size: -
d_call: -

cdr3_nt: TGCAGCGTCAGGGACAGTGAAGCTTTCTTT
cdr3_aa: CSVRDSEAFF
j_call: TRBJ1-1
v_call: TRBV29-1
clone_size: -
d_call: TRBD1

cdr3_nt: TGTGCCAGTACTCTTGGACAGGGGGACACCGGGGAGCTGTTTTTT
cdr3_aa: CASTLGQGDTGELFF
j_call: TRBJ2-2
v_call: TRBV19
clone_size: -
d_call: TRBD1

cdr3_nt: TGTGCCAGCAGCATTCTTCCAGGGACCACTGAAGCTTTCTTT
cdr3_aa: CASSILPGTTEAFF
j_call: TRBJ1-1
v_call: TRBV7-2
clone_size: -
d_call: -

cdr3_nt: TGTGCCAGTAGTCCGCGACTAGCGGGAGAGACCCAGTACTTC
cdr3_aa: CASSPRLAGETQYF
j_call: TRBJ2-5
v_call: TRBV19
clone_size: many
d_call: TRBD2

cdr3_nt: TGTGCCAGCAGATTAACAGGAAATCAGCCCCAGCATTTT
cdr3_aa: CASRLTGNQPQHF
j_call: TRBJ1-5
v_call: TRBV7-8
clone_size: few
d_call: -

cdr3_nt: TGTGCCAGCTGTCGGAATCCCAGCGGCGACAATGAGCAGTTCTTC
cdr3_aa: CASCRNPSGDNEQFF
j_call: TRBJ2-1
v_call: TRBV6-1
clone_size: few
d_call: -

cdr3_nt: TGTGCCAGCAGATATTCCCGGCCAGGGGGCGTGGAGACCCAGTACTTC
cdr3_aa: CASRYSRPGGVETQYF
j_call: TRBJ2-5
v_call: TRBV28
clone_size: -
d_call: TRBD1

cdr3_nt: TGTGCCAGCAGTCCCCTCGGGGCGCGGGGCTACACCTTC
cdr3_aa: CASSPLGARGYTF
j_call: TRBJ1-2
v_call: TRBV27
clone_size: -
d_call: -

cdr3_nt: TGTGCCACCAGCAACTTCGGTGGGGACACAGATACGCAGTATTTT
cdr3_aa: CATSNFGGDTDTQYF
j_call: TRBJ2-3
v_call: TRBV15
clone_size: -
d_call: -

cdr3_nt: TGTGCCAGCAGTTCGACAGGGTACTCTGGAAACACCATATATTTT
cdr3_aa: CASSSTGYSGNTIYF
j_call: TRBJ1-3
v_call: TRBV28
clone_size: few
d_call: TRBD1

cdr3_nt: TGTGCCTGGGTCACGCAGGGTTTGGAGGCCACTGAAGCTTTCTTT
cdr3_aa: CAWVTQGLEATEAFF
j_call: TRBJ1-1
v_call: TRBV30
clone_size: many
d_call: -

cdr3_nt: TGTGCCAGCAGTGAGAACCGGGACAGGGTGTCTTTTGGCTACACCTTC
cdr3_aa: CASSENRDRVSFGYTF
j_call: TRBJ1-2
v_call: TRBV2
clone_size: -
d_call: TRBD1

cdr3_nt: TGTGCCAGCAGCACTAGACTAGCGGCCGCCGGGCAGTACTTC
cdr3_aa: CASSTRLAAAGQYF
j_call: TRBJ2-7
v_call: TRBV5-6
clone_size: -
d_call: TRBD2

cdr3_nt: TGTGCCAGCAGTTTATATACAGGTCCTGGCGCGGAGCTGTTTTTT
cdr3_aa: CASSLYTGPGAELFF
j_call: TRBJ2-2
v_call: TRBV27
clone_size: -
d_call: -

cdr3_nt: TGTGCCAGCTCCCTCGGACTAGCGGGCGGTAGCACAGATACGCAGTATTTT
cdr3_aa: CASSLGLAGGSTDTQYF
j_call: TRBJ2-3
v_call: TRBV18
clone_size: -
d_call: TRBD2

cdr3_nt: TGTGCCAGCAGCTCCCCCCGGGGACCTACCTACGAGCAGTACTTC
cdr3_aa: CASSSPRGPTYEQYF
j_call: TRBJ2-7
v_call: TRBV11-2
clone_size: few
d_call: -

cdr3_nt: TGTGCCAGCAGCGTAGGGGGACAGGGTAGATACACCGGGGAGCTGTTTTTT
cdr3_aa: CASSVGGQGRYTGELFF
j_call: TRBJ2-2
v_call: TRBV9
clone_size: few
d_call: TRBD1

cdr3_nt: TGTGCCAGCAGCTTGGGGACTGGAGAAAAACTGTTTTTT
cdr3_aa: CASSLGTGEKLFF
j_call: TRBJ1-4
v_call: TRBV7-9
clone_size: few
d_call: -

cdr3_nt: TGTGCCAGCAGTCTCCGGGACAGGGACTACGAGCAGTACTTC
cdr3_aa: CASSLRDRDYEQYF
j_call: TRBJ2-7
v_call: TRBV2
clone_size: -
d_call: TRBD1

cdr3_nt: TGTGCCAGACGCAGGGGGTCTGGAAACACCATATATTTT
cdr3_aa: CARRRGSGNTIYF
j_call: TRBJ1-3
v_call: TRBV27
clone_size: -
d_call: TRBD1

cdr3_nt: TGTGCCAGCAGCCTAACTAGTACCACCGGGGAGCTGTTTTTT
cdr3_aa: CASSLTSTTGELFF
j_call: TRBJ2-2
v_call: TRBV7-3
clone_size: -
d_call: -